The 21 T cell receptor beta chains below all came from one sample that was sequenced in a study of CD8 T cells in ankylosing spondylitis. One entry per CDR3 protein, called by TCRdb with MiXCR from the 5' RACE reads. The profile covers 250,000 to 350,000 distinct CDR3 sequences, with 20% appearing a single time and 3% to 4% taken by the ten largest. The material sequenced was blood, either unsorted or a sorted T cell fraction (not recorded which). These receptor sequences come from a female donor with ankylosing spondylitis or in good health (not recorded which).

The chain carries TRBV10-3 and TRBJ2-3; 9 bases fit TRBD2. The germline CDR1 and CDR2 sequences are ENHRY and SYGVKD. CDR3 size: 17 residues. Trimming took 5 bases from V and 0 from J; bases not matched to a gene: 9. CDR3 bases: TGTGCCATCAGTACCCGGCTGACTAGCGGTAGCACAGATACGCAGTATTTT. It codes for CAISTRLTSGSTDTQYF.

V gene TRBV9 combines with J gene TRBJ2-5; 9 bases are a match to TRBD2. CDR3 length: 16 amino acids. Trimming at V came to 0 bases and at J to 3 bases, leaving 6 bases not matched to a gene. CDR1 is SGDLS and CDR2 is YYNGEE in the germline V gene. The CDR3 region is CASSVGLRTSEETQYF. The DNA for the CDR3 is TGTGCCAGCAGCGTAGGATTGAGGACTAGCGAAGAGACCCAGTACTTC. Using reference TRBV9 and TRBJ2-5 for the parts outside the CDR3, the full variable domain is DSGVTQTPKHLITATGQRVTLRCSPRSGDLSVYWYQQSLDQGLQFLIQYYNGEERAKGNILERFSAQQFPDLHSELNLSSLELGDSALYFCASSVGLRTSEETQYFGPGTRLLVL.

In its sample, this clonotype was seen a few times. V gene TRBV7-2 combines with J gene TRBJ2-5; D possibly matches TRBD1 or TRBD2 (5 bases each). Germline loops: CDR1 SGHTA, CDR2 FQGNSA. CDR3 length: 14 residues. Trimming took off 1 base at V and 5 bases at J, with 11 bases between the two ends. The CDR3 DNA reads as TGTGCCAGCAGCTTAGAGAGGGCAGGGGAGACCCAGTACTTC. The encoded protein is CASSLERAGETQYF.

The CDR3 DNA sequence: TGTGCCTGGAGCGACGGGACTACCCATGAGCAGTTCTTC. Its protein is CAWSDGTTHEQFF. The genes are TRBV30 and TRBJ2-1, with TRBD2 matching over 7 bases. J lost 8 bases, V lost 3 bases, and 7 bases had no gene match. Germline CDR1 GTSNPN, CDR2 SVGIG (reference sequence). This CDR3 spans 13 amino acids.

The chain uses TRBV7-9 and TRBJ1-3, with no clear D. This CDR3 is built from 12 residues. Per germline, CDR1 SEHNR and CDR2 FQNEAQ (reference sequence). Trimming removed 4 bases from V and 1 base from J, with 2 bases in between. CDR3 sequence: CASSWSGNTIYF. CDR3 in DNA: TGTGCCAGCAGCTGGTCTGGAAACACCATATATTTT.

The J gene is TRBJ1-2, the V gene TRBV7-3; 7 bases are shared with TRBD1. The junction had 9 bases not matched to a gene; V was cut back by 4 bases and J by 4 bases. The germline V gene has CDR1 SGHTA and CDR2 FQGTGA. The CDR3 has 15 amino acids. The CDR3 DNA reads TGTGCCAGCAGCTCTCAGGGGGGGCGTGCCTATGGCTACACCTTC. Amino acids: CASSSQGGRAYGYTF.

The chain employs TRBV6-6 and TRBJ1-2; unclear D gene. V was trimmed by 8 bases and J by 0 bases, leaving 10 bases between them. The CDR3 sequence is 13 residues long. Germline V lookup: CDR1 MNHNY, CDR2 SVGAGI (reference sequence). The CDR3 reads CASWELANYGYTF. DNA of the CDR3: TGTGCCAGCTGGGAGCTTGCTAACTATGGCTACACCTTC.

The sample holds a few counts of this clonotype. The DNA for the CDR3 is TGCAGTGCTAGTAGGGGGTATGGCTACACCTTC. Translating gives CSASRGYGYTF. The chain has TRBV20-1 and TRBJ1-2; a possible D gene is TRBD1 (6 bases). Trimming removed 3 bases from V and 5 bases from J, with 7 bases in between. The CDR3 spans 11 residues. CDR1 DFQATT and CDR2 SNEGSKA come from the germline V gene (reference sequence).

V and J are TRBV4-2 and TRBJ2-5, with D hard to call. Trimming took off 1 base at V and 5 bases at J, with 14 bases between the two ends. Looked up from germline, CDR1 is LGHNA and CDR2 is YNFKEQ. The CDR3 runs 15 residues. The CDR3: CASSQGTEMGETQYF. The CDR3, as DNA: TGTGCCAGCAGCCAAGGGACGGAAATGGGGGAGACCCAGTACTTC.

This clonotype was recorded at least ten times. This sequence joins TRBV7-2 and TRBJ2-3, with 9 nucleotides matching TRBD1. Germline V gene lookup returns CDR1 SGHTA and CDR2 FQGNSA. The CDR3 consists of 16 residues. With V trimmed by 0 bases and J by 6 bases, 7 bases remained unmatched. This CDR3 reads CASSLAGTGSRDTQYF. DNA of the CDR3: TGTGCCAGCAGCTTAGCCGGGACAGGGAGTAGGGATACGCAGTATTTT. Full variable domain (rest looked up from reference TRBV7-2 and TRBJ2-3): GAGVSQSPSNKVTEKGKDVELRCDPISGHTALYWYRQSLGQGLEFLIYFQGNSAPDKSGLPSDRFSAERTGGSVSTLTIQRTQQEDSAVYLCASSLAGTGSRDTQYFGPGTRLTVL.

V gene TRBV20-1 combines with J gene TRBJ2-5; TRBD2 is a possible D gene (7 bases). This CDR3 spans 12 amino acids. The V end was cut by 4 bases, the J end by 5 bases, with 11 bases between. Germline CDR1 and CDR2: DFQATT and SNEGSKA (reference sequence). CDR3 nucleotide sequence: TGCAGTGCTACAGGGAGGGGGGAGACCCAGTACTTC. As protein: CSATGRGETQYF.

The V call is TRBV4-2, the J call TRBJ2-3, with TRBD2 as a possible D gene (6 bases). The germline V and J ends were trimmed by 5 bases and 0 bases, with 15 bases remaining between them. CDR3 length equals 16 residues. Germline CDR1 LGHNA, CDR2 YNFKEQ. In DNA, the CDR3 is TGTGCCAGCAGCATCGGGACTCGTGCTAGCACAGATACGCAGTATTTT. Translated, it gives CASSIGTRASTDTQYF.

This clonotype was seen a few times. The genes are TRBV28 and TRBJ2-7, with a weak D call TRBD2 (5 bases). Germline values: CDR1 MDHEN, CDR2 SYDVKM. CDR3 length: 14 residues. Trimming shortened V by 6 bases and J by 0 bases, and 12 bases separated the two germline ends. CDR3 sequence (DNA): TGTGCCAGCAGACGACGGGGAAGCTCCTACGAGCAGTACTTC. It specifies CASRRRGSSYEQYF.

The rearrangement uses TRBV28 and TRBJ1-1; tentative D call: TRBD1 (6 bases). The V gene's germline CDR1 is MDHEN and CDR2 SYDVKM. The CDR3 is made up of 15 amino acids. Trimming removed 2 bases at V and 13 bases at J, with 23 bases between. Here the CDR3 DNA reads TGTGCCAGCAGTTTACACGATCCAGGGGCGCGGGCCGATTTCTTT. Translated: CASSLHDPGARADFF.

The chain is built from TRBV6-2 or TRBV6-3 and TRBJ2-3; D uncertain. The CDR3 totals 14 residues. V was pared by 6 bases and J by 6 bases, with 16 bases between. Germline CDR1 reads MNHEY; CDR2 reads SVGEGT. CDR3 amino acids: CASSLLTTGDTQYF. Here the CDR3 DNA reads TGTGCCAGCAGCCTACTGACGACTGGGGATACGCAGTATTTT.

This rearrangement joins TRBV27 to TRBJ1-5; 9 bases are shared with TRBD1. Per germline, CDR1 MNHEY and CDR2 SMNVEV (reference sequence). The CDR3 totals 14 residues. V dropped 5 bases and J dropped 7; count of bases not matched to a gene: 6. The CDR3 bases are TGTGCCAGCAGTCCCCGGACAGGGGTCCAGCCCCAGCATTTT. Translated, it gives CASSPRTGVQPQHF.

This clonotype was seen ten or more times. V and J are TRBV6-1 and TRBJ1-5; D ambiguous. The V gene lost 8 bases and the J gene lost 0 bases, with 14 bases spanning the gap. CDR1 is MNHNS and CDR2 is SASEGT in the germline V gene. CDR3 length equals 15 residues. The CDR3 loop reads CASRQLGNSNQPQHF. CDR3 nucleotides: TGTGCCAGCCGCCAGTTGGGGAATAGCAATCAGCCCCAGCATTTT.

This clonotype has a handful of counts. The chain has TRBV25-1 and TRBJ2-3; 9 nucleotides match TRBD1. The V and J ends lost 2 bases and 0 bases, in that order; junction bases with no gene match: 3. The CDR3 consists of 16 residues. The germline CDR1 and CDR2 sequences are MGHDK and SYGVNS. CDR3: CASSERTGASTDTQYF. DNA for the CDR3: TGTGCCAGCAGTGAACGGACAGGGGCCAGCACAGATACGCAGTATTTT.

This clonotype was seen ten or more times. V and J are TRBV12-3 or TRBV12-4 and TRBJ1-1; D unclear. The V end was cut by 3 bases, the J end by 2 bases, with 7 bases between. The CDR3 contains 13 residues. The CDR3 region has the DNA TGTGCCAGCAGTTTTAAGCAAAACACTGAAGCTTTCTTT. Its translation is CASSFKQNTEAFF.

This clonotype was recorded a few times. J is TRBJ2-1 and V is TRBV7-9; 8 nucleotides align to TRBD2. With 2 bases clipped from V and 7 bases from J, the junction kept 10 bases outside the gene matches. CDR3 length: 16 amino acids. The germline gives CDR1 SEHNR, CDR2 FQNEAQ (reference sequence). CDR3 residues: CASSLLAGGGVNEQFF. The CDR3 DNA reads TGTGCCAGCAGCTTATTGGCGGGAGGTGGTGTGAATGAGCAGTTCTTC.

The table lists this clonotype with a few counts. This rearrangement joins TRBV2 to TRBJ2-7; D might be TRBD1 (6 bases). The CDR3 runs to 14 residues. Germline CDR1 is SNHLY and CDR2 is FYNNEI. V lost 10 bases to trimming and J lost 2 bases, with 18 bases between them. This CDR3 reads CATSDRKATYEQYF. CDR3 coding DNA: TGTGCCACCTCAGACAGGAAAGCTACCTACGAGCAGTACTTC.